This T cell receptor (beta chain) was sequenced in a study of identifying expanded T cells in peripheral blood. Study-level points and caveats: Over about two and four weeks, about 15 and 19 clones changed, versus around 1.1 between replicates.

On this clone: No antigen is known for it.

The germline gives CDR1 SNHLY, CDR2 FYNNEI. Trimming took 5 bases from V and 6 from J, leaving 16 bases between them. This CDR3 has 14 residues. Clones were read by immunoSEQ multiplex PCR, and TCRdb kept only the in-frame ones, dropping some. This table holds tens of thousands of clones, approximately 86% found once. The chain couples TRBV2 to TRBJ1-2, with D unclear. The material sequenced was blood. The sequence derives from a person aged 18-70 years in good health. CDR3 bases: TGTGCCAGCAGTTCACCGGGAAGGACGGATGGCTACACCTTC. It specifies CASSSPGRTDGYTF.